The source of this T cell receptor beta chain is a study of OX40 agonist ivuxolimab in advanced cancers. Study at large: Patients in the trial were receiving intravenous ivuxolimab every 2 weeks, at doses of 0.01 to 10 mg/kg. Allowance was made for prior anti-PD-1, anti-PD-L1 or anti-CTLA-4 therapy, and approximately 40% had some.

Concerning this clone: Its antigen is still unknown.

Germline V lookup: CDR1 SGHDT, CDR2 YYEEEE. Trimming removed 2 bases from V and 2 bases from J, with 16 bases in between. There are 16 residues in the CDR3. Assay: immunoSEQ multiplex PCR; the TCRdb copy retains only in-frame clones and omits some. Of tens of thousands of clones listed, about 86% are singletons. General study points: In CD8+ T cells, expanded clones were on average more numerous than in CD4+.

Specimen: CD4+ or CD8+ T cells sorted from blood, collected in a trial of the OX40 agonist ivuxolimab. The chain links TRBV5-6 to TRBJ1-1; possible D gene TRBD1, 5 bases. The TCR originated in an adult with an advanced solid tumor such as melanoma, head and neck, liver or kidney cancer. The CDR3 loop reads CASSFATGTANTEAFF. The CDR3 DNA reads TGTGCCAGCAGCTTTGCGACCGGGACCGCCAACACTGAAGCTTTCTTT.